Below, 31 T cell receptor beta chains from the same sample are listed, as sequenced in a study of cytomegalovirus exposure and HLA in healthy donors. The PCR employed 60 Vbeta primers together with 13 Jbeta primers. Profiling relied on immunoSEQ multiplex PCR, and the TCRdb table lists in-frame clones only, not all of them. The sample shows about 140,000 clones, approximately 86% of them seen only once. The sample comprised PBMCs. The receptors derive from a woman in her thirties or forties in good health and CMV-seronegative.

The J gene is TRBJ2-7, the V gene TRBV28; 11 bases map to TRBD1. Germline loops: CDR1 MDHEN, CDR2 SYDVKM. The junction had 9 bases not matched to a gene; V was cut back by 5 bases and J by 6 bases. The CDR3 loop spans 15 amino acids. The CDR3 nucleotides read TGTGCCAGCAGTCTCTCTGGGACAGGGGGTGGCGAGCAGTACTTC. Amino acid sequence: CASSLSGTGGGEQYF.

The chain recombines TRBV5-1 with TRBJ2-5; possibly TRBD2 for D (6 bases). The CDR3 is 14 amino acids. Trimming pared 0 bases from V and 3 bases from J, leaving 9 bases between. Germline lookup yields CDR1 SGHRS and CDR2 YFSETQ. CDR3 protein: CASSLEGGKETQYF. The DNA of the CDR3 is TGCGCCAGCAGCTTGGAGGGAGGAAAAGAGACCCAGTACTTC. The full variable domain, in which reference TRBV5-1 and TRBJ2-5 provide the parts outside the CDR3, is KAGVTQTPRYLIKTRGQQVTLSCSPISGHRSVSWYQQTPGQGLQFLFEYFSETQRNKGNFPGRFSGRQFSNSRSEMNVSTLELGDSALYLCASSLEGGKETQYFGPGTRLLVL.

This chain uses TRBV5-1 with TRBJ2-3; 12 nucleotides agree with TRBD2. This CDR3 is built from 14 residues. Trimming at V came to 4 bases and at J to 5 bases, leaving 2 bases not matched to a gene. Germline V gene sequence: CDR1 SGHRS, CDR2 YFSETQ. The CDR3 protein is CASSMTSGRDTQYF. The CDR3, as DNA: TGCGCCAGCAGCATGACTAGCGGGAGAGATACGCAGTATTTT. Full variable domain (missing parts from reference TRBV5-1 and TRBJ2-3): KAGVTQTPRYLIKTRGQQVTLSCSPISGHRSVSWYQQTPGQGLQFLFEYFSETQRNKGNFPGRFSGRQFSNSRSEMNVSTLELGDSALYLCASSMTSGRDTQYFGPGTRLTVL.

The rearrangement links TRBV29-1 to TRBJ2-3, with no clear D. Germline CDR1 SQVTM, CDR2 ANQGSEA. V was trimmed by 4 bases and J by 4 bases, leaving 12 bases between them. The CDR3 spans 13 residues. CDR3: CSVGGQIPDTQYF. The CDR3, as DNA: TGCAGCGTTGGTGGGCAAATTCCAGATACGCAGTATTTT.

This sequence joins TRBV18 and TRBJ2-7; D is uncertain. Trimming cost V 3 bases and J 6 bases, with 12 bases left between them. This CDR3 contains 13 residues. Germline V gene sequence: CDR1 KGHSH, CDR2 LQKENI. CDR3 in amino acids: CASSPLAAGEQYF. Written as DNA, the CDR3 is TGTGCCAGCTCACCCCTTGCCGCCGGCGAGCAGTACTTC.

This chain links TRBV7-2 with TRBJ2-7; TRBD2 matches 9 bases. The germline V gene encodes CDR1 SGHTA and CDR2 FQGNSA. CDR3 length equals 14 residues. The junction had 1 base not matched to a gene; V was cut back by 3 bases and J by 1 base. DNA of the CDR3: TGTGCCAGCAGCTTTCTAGCGGGGTCCTACGAGCAGTACTTC. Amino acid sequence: CASSFLAGSYEQYF.

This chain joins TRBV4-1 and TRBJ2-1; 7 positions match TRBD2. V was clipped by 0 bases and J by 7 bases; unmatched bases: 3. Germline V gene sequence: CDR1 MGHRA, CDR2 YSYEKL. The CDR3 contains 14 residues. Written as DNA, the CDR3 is TGCGCCAGCAGCCAAGATGGACTAGTAAATGAGCAGTTCTTC. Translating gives CASSQDGLVNEQFF.

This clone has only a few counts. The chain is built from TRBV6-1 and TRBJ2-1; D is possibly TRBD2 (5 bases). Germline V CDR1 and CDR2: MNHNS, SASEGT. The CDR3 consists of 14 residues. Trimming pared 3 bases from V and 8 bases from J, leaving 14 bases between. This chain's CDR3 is CASSELGLLDEQFF. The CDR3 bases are TGTGCCAGCAGTGAGCTCGGCCTACTAGATGAGCAGTTCTTC.

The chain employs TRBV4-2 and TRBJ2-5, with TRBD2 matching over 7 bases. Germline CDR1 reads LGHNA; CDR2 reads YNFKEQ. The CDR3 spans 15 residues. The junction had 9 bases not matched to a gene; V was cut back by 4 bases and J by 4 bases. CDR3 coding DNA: TGTGCCAGCAGCCCACTAGCGCCAGGCGGAGAGACCCAGTACTTC. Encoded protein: CASSPLAPGGETQYF.

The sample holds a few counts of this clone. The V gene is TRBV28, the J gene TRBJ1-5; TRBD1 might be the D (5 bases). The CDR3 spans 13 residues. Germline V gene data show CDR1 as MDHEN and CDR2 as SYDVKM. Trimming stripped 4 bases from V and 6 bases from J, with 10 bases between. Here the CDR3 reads CASSWGEIQPQHF. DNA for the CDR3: TGTGCCAGCAGTTGGGGGGAAATTCAGCCCCAGCATTTT.

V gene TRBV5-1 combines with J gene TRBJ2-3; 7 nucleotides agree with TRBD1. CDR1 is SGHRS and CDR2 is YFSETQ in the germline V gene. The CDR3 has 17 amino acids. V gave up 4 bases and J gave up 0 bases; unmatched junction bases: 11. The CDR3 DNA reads TGCGCCAGCAGCCCCCGAGGGGGCCCACTTAGCACAGATACGCAGTATTTT. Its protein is CASSPRGGPLSTDTQYF.

DNA of the CDR3: TGTGCCAGCTCAGCCCGACAGGGCGGGACTGAAGCTTTCTTT. Its protein is CASSARQGGTEAFF. The chain links TRBV18 to TRBJ1-1; 7 nucleotides align to TRBD1. This CDR3 contains 14 residues. After removal of 5 bases from V and 5 bases from J, the junction contained 8 bases not matched to a gene. Per the germline V gene, CDR1 is KGHSH and CDR2 is LQKENI.

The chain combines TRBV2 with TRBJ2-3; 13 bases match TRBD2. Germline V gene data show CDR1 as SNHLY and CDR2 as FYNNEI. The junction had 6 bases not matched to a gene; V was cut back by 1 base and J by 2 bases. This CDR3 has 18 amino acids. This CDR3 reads CASSEVGGLAGITDTQYF. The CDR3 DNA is TGTGCCAGCAGTGAAGTAGGGGGACTAGCGGGAATCACAGATACGCAGTATTTT.

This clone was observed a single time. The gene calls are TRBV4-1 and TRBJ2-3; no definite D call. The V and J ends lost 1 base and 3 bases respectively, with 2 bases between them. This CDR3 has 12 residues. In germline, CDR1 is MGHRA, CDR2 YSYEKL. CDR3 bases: TGCGCCAGCAGCCAAGCAACAGATACGCAGTATTTT. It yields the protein CASSQATDTQYF.

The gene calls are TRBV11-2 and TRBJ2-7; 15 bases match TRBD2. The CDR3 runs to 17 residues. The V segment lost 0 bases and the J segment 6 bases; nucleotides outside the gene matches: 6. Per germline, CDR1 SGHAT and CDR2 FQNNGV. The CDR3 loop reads CASSLEPWGLAGGEQYF. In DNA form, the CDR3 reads TGTGCCAGCAGCTTAGAGCCGTGGGGACTAGCGGGAGGCGAGCAGTACTTC.

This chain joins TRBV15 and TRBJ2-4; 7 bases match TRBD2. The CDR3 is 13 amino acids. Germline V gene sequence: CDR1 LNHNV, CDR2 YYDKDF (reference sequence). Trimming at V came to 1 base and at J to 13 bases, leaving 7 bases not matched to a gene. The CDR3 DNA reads TGTGCCACCAGCAGAGTGCAACCGGGACTACAGTACTTC. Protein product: CATSRVQPGLQYF.

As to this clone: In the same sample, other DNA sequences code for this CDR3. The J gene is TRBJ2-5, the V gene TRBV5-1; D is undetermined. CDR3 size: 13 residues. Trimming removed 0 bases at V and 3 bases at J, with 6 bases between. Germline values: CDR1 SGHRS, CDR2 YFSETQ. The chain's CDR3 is CASSLAVEETQYF. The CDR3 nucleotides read TGCGCCAGCAGCTTGGCGGTGGAAGAGACCCAGTACTTC.

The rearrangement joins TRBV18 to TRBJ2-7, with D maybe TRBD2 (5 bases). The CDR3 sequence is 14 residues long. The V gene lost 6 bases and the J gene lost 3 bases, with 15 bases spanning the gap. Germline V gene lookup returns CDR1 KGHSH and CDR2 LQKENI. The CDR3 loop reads CASSPGGLLYEQYF. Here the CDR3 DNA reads TGTGCCAGCTCCCCCGGAGGCCTTCTCTACGAGCAGTACTTC.

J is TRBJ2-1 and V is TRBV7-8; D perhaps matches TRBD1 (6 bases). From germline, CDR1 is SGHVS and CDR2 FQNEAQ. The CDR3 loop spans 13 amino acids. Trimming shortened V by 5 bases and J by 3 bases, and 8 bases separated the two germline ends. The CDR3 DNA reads TGTGCCAGCAGCCCGGACAGCTACAATGAGCAGTTCTTC. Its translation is CASSPDSYNEQFF. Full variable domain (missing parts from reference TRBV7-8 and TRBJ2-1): GAGVSQSPRYKVAKRGQDVALRCDPISGHVSLFWYQQALGQGPEFLTYFQNEAQLDKSGLPSDRFFAERPEGSVSTLKIQRTQQEDSAVYLCASSPDSYNEQFFGPGTRLTVL.

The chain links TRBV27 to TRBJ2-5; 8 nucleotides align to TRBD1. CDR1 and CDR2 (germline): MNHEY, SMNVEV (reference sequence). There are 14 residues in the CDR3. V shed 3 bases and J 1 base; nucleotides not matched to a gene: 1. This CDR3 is CASSFDRGQETQYF. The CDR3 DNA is TGTGCCAGCAGTTTCGACAGGGGCCAAGAGACCCAGTACTTC.

The CDR3 DNA sequence: TGTGCCAGCAGCCAAAGTTCAGGGTCGAACACTGAAGCTTTCTTT. Its translation: CASSQSSGSNTEAFF. The rearrangement uses TRBV4-2 and TRBJ1-1; TRBD1 is a possible D gene (5 bases). Trimming removed 2 bases at V and 1 base at J, with 11 bases between. From germline, CDR1 is LGHNA and CDR2 YNFKEQ. The CDR3 runs 15 residues.

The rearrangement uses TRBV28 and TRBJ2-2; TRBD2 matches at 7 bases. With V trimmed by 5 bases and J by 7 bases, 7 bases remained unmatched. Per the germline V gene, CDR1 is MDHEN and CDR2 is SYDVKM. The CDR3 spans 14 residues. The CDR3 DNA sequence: TGTGCCAGCAGTAGAGCGGGGTCGGGCGGGGAGCTGTTTTTT. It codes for CASSRAGSGGELFF. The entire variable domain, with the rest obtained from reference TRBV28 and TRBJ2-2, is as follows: DVKVTQSSRYLVKRTGEKVFLECVQDMDHENMFWYRQDPGLGLRLIYFSYDVKMKEKGDIPEGYSVSREKKERFSLILESASTNQTSMYLCASSRAGSGGELFFGEGSRLTVL.

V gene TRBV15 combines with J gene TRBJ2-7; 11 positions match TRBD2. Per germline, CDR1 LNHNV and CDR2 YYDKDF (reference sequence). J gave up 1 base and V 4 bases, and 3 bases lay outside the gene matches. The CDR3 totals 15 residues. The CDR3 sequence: CATSTGLAGSYEQYF. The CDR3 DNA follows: TGTGCCACCAGCACCGGACTAGCGGGTTCCTACGAGCAGTACTTC.

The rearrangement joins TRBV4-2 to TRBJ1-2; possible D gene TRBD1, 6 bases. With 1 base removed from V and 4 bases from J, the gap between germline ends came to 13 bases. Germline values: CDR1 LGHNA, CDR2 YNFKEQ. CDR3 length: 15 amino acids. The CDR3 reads CASSQVGAPTYGYTF. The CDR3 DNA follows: TGTGCCAGCAGCCAAGTGGGGGCGCCTACCTATGGCTACACCTTC.

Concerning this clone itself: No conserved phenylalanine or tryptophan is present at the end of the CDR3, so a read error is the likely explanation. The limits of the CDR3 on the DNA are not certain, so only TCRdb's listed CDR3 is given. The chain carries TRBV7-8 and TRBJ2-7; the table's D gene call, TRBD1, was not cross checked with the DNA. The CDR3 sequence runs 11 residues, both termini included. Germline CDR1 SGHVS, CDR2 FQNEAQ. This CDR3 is CARRTGILRGD.

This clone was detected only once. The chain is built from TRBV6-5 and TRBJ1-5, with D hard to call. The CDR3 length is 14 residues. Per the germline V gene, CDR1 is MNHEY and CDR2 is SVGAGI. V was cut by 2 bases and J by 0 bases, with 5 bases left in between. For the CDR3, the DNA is TGTGCCAGCAGTTACAGCTATAGCAATCAGCCCCAGCATTTT. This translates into CASSYSYSNQPQHF.

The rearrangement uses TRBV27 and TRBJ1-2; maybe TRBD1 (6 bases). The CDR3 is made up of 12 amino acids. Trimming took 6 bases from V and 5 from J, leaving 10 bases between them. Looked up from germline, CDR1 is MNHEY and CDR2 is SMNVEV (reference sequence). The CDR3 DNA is TGTGCCAGCAGGGACAGCAGTTATGGCTACACCTTC. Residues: CASRDSSYGYTF.

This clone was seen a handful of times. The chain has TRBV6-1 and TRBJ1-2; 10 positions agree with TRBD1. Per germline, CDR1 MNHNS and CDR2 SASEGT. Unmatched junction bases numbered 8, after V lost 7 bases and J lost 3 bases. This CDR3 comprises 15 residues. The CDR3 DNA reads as TGTGCCAGCAATCCGCGACAGGGGGCGGACTATGGCTACACCTTC. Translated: CASNPRQGADYGYTF.

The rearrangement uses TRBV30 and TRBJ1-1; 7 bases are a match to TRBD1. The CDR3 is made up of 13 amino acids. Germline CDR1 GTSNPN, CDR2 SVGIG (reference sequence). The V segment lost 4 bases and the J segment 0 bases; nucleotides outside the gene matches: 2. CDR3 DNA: TGTGCCTGGATGGGACAGCTGAACACTGAAGCTTTCTTT. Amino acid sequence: CAWMGQLNTEAFF.

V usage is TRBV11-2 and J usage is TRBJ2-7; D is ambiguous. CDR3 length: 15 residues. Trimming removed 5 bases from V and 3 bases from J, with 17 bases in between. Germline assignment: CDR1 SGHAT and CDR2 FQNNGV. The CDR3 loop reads CASSPFGSRFYEQYF. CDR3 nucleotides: TGTGCCAGCAGCCCATTTGGTAGCAGATTCTACGAGCAGTACTTC. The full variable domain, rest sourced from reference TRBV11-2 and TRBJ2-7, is EAGVAQSPRYKIIEKRQSVAFWCNPISGHATLYWYQQILGQGPKLLIQFQNNGVVDDSQLPKDRFSAERLKGVDSTLKIQPAKLEDSAVYLCASSPFGSRFYEQYFGPGTRLTVT.

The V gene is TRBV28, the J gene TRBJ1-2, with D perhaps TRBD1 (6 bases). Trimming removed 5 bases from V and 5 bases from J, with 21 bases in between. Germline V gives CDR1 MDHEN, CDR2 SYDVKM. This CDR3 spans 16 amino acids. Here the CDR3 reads CASSLGSTGRPYGYTF. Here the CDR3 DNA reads TGTGCCAGCAGTCTGGGAAGTACAGGGAGACCGTATGGCTACACCTTC.